Listed here are 4 T cell receptor beta chains from one sample, sequenced in a study of blood T cell repertoires in COVID-19 (dated by TCRdb to the early 2020s). The library came from the immunoSEQ multiplex PCR assay. TCRdb's version of the immuneACCESS table is confined to in-frame rearrangements and falls short of the full clone set. An unresolved V gene accounts for under half of the shortfall where checked; the remainder is of unknown origin. The sample yields about 480,000 clones; 70% to 90% were counted once. The ten largest make up roughly 8% of the sample. Sequenced material: peripheral blood. The receptors originated from a woman between 45 and 60 years old with COVID-19, enrolled during active disease.

V gene TRBV9 combines with J gene TRBJ2-1; 11 nucleotides align to TRBD1. From germline, CDR1 is SGDLS and CDR2 YYNGEE. CDR3 size: 14 residues. J lost 8 bases, V lost 4 bases, and 5 bases had no gene match. CDR3 nucleotide sequence: TGTGCCAGCAGCCCGGGACAGGGGGAACATGAGCAGTTCTTC. Translation gives CASSPGQGEHEQFF.

The rearrangement uses TRBV5-6 and TRBJ1-4; the match to TRBD1 covers 7 bases. Germline CDR1 reads SGHDT; CDR2 reads YYEEEE. Losses at the gene ends were 4 bases for V and 4 bases for J; bases not matched to a gene: 4. The CDR3 spans 14 residues. The CDR3 here is CASSPGQHNEKLFF. The CDR3 coding sequence is TGTGCCAGCAGCCCGGGACAGCATAATGAAAAACTGTTTTTT.

The rearrangement links TRBV13 to TRBJ2-7, with TRBD1 matching over 7 bases. Germline values: CDR1 PRHDT, CDR2 FYEKMQ (reference sequence). The CDR3 sequence is 14 residues long. Unmatched junction bases numbered 7, after V lost 6 bases and J lost 2 bases. The CDR3 loop reads CASRMTGMTYEQYF. In DNA form, the CDR3 reads TGTGCCAGCAGAATGACAGGGATGACCTACGAGCAGTACTTC. Filled out from reference TRBV13 and TRBJ2-7, the complete variable domain reads AAGVIQSPRHLIKEKRETATLKCYPIPRHDTVYWYQQGPGQDPQFLISFYEKMQSDKGSIPDRFSAQQFSDYHSELNMSSLELGDSALYFCASRMTGMTYEQYFGPGTRLTVT.

The J gene is TRBJ1-2, the V gene TRBV6-5; 9 nucleotides align to TRBD1. Germline CDR1 MNHEY, CDR2 SVGAGI. V was pared by 6 bases and J by 8 bases, with 10 bases of the junction left unmatched. This CDR3 comprises 14 residues. CDR3 sequence: CASRPTQGAGGYTF. The CDR3 DNA reads as TGTGCCAGCAGGCCTACACAGGGGGCGGGAGGCTACACCTTC.